This is a list of T cell receptor beta chains from one sample in a study of T cell responses to AZD1222 COVID-19 vaccine. This table comes from immunoSEQ multiplex PCR, and its TCRdb copy is limited to in-frame clones, with some not included. The sample yields roughly 140,000 clones, about 92% seen once. The source material was peripheral blood, sampled on day 0 of AZD1222 vaccination. The receptors come from an adult in good health. Each CDR3 is given with its conserved first and last residue. Fields, in order: D gene, V gene, clone size, J gene, CDR3 protein, CDR3 DNA. A D gene is named only where the DNA matches it firmly. Where a row states a size, it is once, few, many or the class of an expanded clone; other rows omit it.

>.|TRBV6-1|once|TRBJ2-1
CASSELRSLGNEQFF
TGTGCCAGCAGTGAACTCCGATCACTGGGAAATGAGCAGTTCTTC
>.|TRBV4-1|few|TRBJ1-6
CASSQDLGAFSPLHF
TGCGCCAGCAGCCAAGACTTGGGGGCATTTTCACCCCTCCACTTT
>.|TRBV10-3|.|TRBJ2-7
CAIGNNGPYEQYF
TGTGCCATCGGGAATAACGGGCCCTACGAGCAGTACTTC
>.|TRBV7-8|.|TRBJ2-7
CASSLADSPVYEQYF
TGTGCCAGCAGCTTAGCGGACAGTCCGGTCTACGAGCAGTACTTC
>TRBD2|TRBV5-4|.|TRBJ2-1
CASSPIAGGGYNEQFF
TGTGCCAGCAGCCCAATAGCGGGAGGGGGATACAATGAGCAGTTCTTC
>.|TRBV5-4|.|TRBJ2-7
CASSLGGFGNEQYF
TGTGCCAGCAGCTTGGGTGGATTTGGGAACGAGCAGTACTTC
>.|TRBV6-6|.|TRBJ1-4
CASNMGQLNEKLFF
TGTGCCAGCAACATGGGACAATTAAATGAAAAACTGTTTTTT
>TRBD2|TRBV12-3/TRBV12-4|.|TRBJ2-1
CASSPTAGGAFF
TGTGCCAGCAGCCCTACTGCGGGAGGAGCTTTCTTC
>.|TRBV30|.|TRBJ1-5
CAWSVRLSGNQPQHF
TGTGCCTGGAGTGTACGGCTCTCGGGCAATCAGCCCCAGCATTTT
>.|TRBV11-2|once|TRBJ2-2
CASSLDSGELFF
TGTGCCAGCAGCTTAGACAGCGGGGAGCTGTTTTTT
>.|TRBV2|once|TRBJ2-7
CASIPGEAYEQYF
TGTGCCAGCATCCCGGGAGAGGCCTACGAGCAGTACTTC
>.|TRBV6-4|.|TRBJ1-2
CASSDSGFSGYTF
TGTGCCAGCAGTGACTCGGGCTTCTCAGGCTACACCTTC
>.|TRBV19|.|TRBJ1-2
CASSIVTDLYGYTF
TGTGCCAGTAGTATAGTCACGGATCTCTATGGCTACACCTTC
>.|TRBV4-1|.|TRBJ2-7
CASSQDRGTGNEQYF
TGCGCCAGCAGCCAAGACAGGGGAACAGGCAACGAGCAGTACTTC
>.|TRBV19|.|TRBJ2-1
CASSRSFGYNEQFF
TGTGCCAGTAGTCGGTCTTTCGGCTACAATGAGCAGTTCTTC
>.|TRBV18|once|TRBJ2-1
CASSPPTKPYNEQFF
TGTGCCAGCTCACCACCTACCAAACCCTACAATGAGCAGTTCTTC
>TRBD1|TRBV18|.|TRBJ1-2
CASSTGQGANYGYTF
TGTGCCAGCTCAACGGGGCAGGGGGCGAACTATGGCTACACCTTC
>.|TRBV4-3|.|TRBJ2-7
CASSQTYRAPYEQYF
TGCGCCAGCAGCCAAACCTACAGGGCACCGTACGAGCAGTACTTC
>.|TRBV7-9|.|TRBJ2-5
CASSLNGPETQYF
TGTGCCAGCAGCTTAAATGGGCCAGAGACCCAGTACTTC
>TRBD2|TRBV5-1|.|TRBJ2-3
CASSLSGWLAGGSSTDTQYF
TGCGCCAGCAGCTTGTCCGGGTGGCTAGCGGGGGGTTCTAGCACAGATACGCAGTATTTT
>.|TRBV4-3|.|TRBJ2-2
CASSQNQQGFRELFF
TGCGCCAGCAGCCAAAATCAACAGGGATTCCGGGAGCTGTTTTTT
>TRBD1|TRBV18|once|TRBJ1-3
CASSTETGHSGNTIYF
TGTGCCAGCTCAACCGAGACAGGGCACTCTGGAAACACCATATATTTT
>TRBD2|TRBV2|.|TRBJ2-7
CASILAGEREQYF
TGTGCCAGCATTCTAGCGGGGGAACGCGAGCAGTACTTC
>TRBD1|TRBV6-2/TRBV6-3|.|TRBJ1-2
CASSHRPSRGDYGYTF
TGTGCCAGCAGTCACCGGCCATCCAGGGGGGACTATGGCTACACCTTC
>.|TRBV4-1|.|TRBJ1-1
CASSQDRTTEAFF
TGCGCCAGCAGCCAAGACCGGACCACTGAAGCTTTCTTT
>.|TRBV9|.|TRBJ1-2
CASSVAPDPSGYTF
TGTGCCAGCAGCGTAGCCCCGGACCCTTCCGGCTACACCTTC
>.|TRBV12-5|once|TRBJ2-3
CASGLGQRPTDTQYF
TGTGCTAGTGGTTTAGGGCAGAGACCCACAGATACGCAGTATTTT
>.|TRBV7-6|.|TRBJ2-5
CASSRESAGKETQYF
TGTGCCAGCAGCCGAGAATCAGCGGGCAAAGAGACCCAGTACTTC
>.|TRBV2|.|TRBJ1-5
CAGSRGGSNQPQHF
TGTGCCGGGTCGAGGGGGGGAAGCAATCAGCCCCAGCATTTT
>.|TRBV10-3|.|TRBJ2-1
CAINSDQGYNEQFF
TGTGCCATCAACTCAGATCAGGGGTACAATGAGCAGTTCTTC
>.|TRBV19|.|TRBJ2-7
CASSTGQGHGIEWEQYF
TGTGCCAGTAGTACCGGTCAAGGGCACGGAATTGAATGGGAGCAGTACTTC
>.|TRBV20-1|.|TRBJ2-7
CSASRWLALPVPYEQYF
TGCAGTGCCAGTCGGTGGTTAGCGTTGCCCGTCCCCTACGAGCAGTACTTC
>.|TRBV30|.|TRBJ1-6
CAWTRDLGSPLHF
TGTGCCTGGACCCGGGACCTGGGTTCACCCCTCCACTTT